This TCR beta chain was profiled in a study of CD8+CD57+ T cells in acquired aplastic anemia. In the study overall: Isolated CD4+ and CD8+ cells, once sorted, yielded DNA averaging around 3.1 ug. Broader study findings: Comparison of patients with controls identified approximately 28 shared CD8+ CDR3 sequences. With respect to CD8+ Simpson's diversity, patients and controls did not differ significantly.

A remark on this clonotype: Antigen unknown.

Template material for TCR beta VDJ and CDR3 profiling consisted of genomic DNA. TCRdb recomputed calls from the reads with MiXCR, one row per CDR3 protein. Here the sample spans around 430,000 distinct CDR3 sequences, around 30% being singletons. All sequencing subjects had displayed CD8+CD57+ cell expansion on flow cytometry. V shed 3 bases and J 5 bases; nucleotides not matched to a gene: 7. The CDR3 consists of 14 residues. The germline V gene encodes CDR1 DFQATT and CDR2 SNEGSKA (reference sequence). The chain is built from TRBV20-1 and TRBJ2-5; 9 bases match TRBD1. The sequence was collected from a human donor with aplastic anemia. Material: sorted CD4+, CD8+, or CD8+CD57+ T cells (not recorded which) from PBMCs. The CDR3 loop reads CSARGDRVTETQYF. The CDR3 DNA is TGCAGTGCTAGGGGGGACAGGGTTACGGAGACCCAGTACTTC.